This is a list of T cell receptor beta chains from one sample in a study of radiotherapy plus CTLA-4 blockade in lung cancer. TCRdb keeps only in-frame clones here, not all; method: immunoSEQ multiplex PCR. The sample comprises 75,000 to 100,000 clones, almost 90% of which are singletons, and under 5.5% rests with the top ten. Sequencing used peripheral blood, obtained from a patient treated with radiotherapy plus ipilimumab. These receptors originate from a human donor with non-small cell lung cancer that progressed on radiotherapy plus ipilimumab. Each CDR3 is given with its conserved first and last residue.

TRBJ1-2	TRBV19	CASSVQGWKGYTF
TRBJ1-1	TRBV5-1	CASSPSTGVGTEAFF
TRBJ2-7	TRBV10-3	CAISEEITSGSSYEQYF
TRBJ2-2	TRBV7-6	CASSLLSGYTGELFF
TRBJ2-1	TRBV6-1	CASRGQGFYNEQFF
TRBJ2-6	TRBV6-5	CASRKTNGANVLTF
TRBJ2-1	TRBV5-1	CASSPGPAGSSYNEQFF
TRBJ2-1	TRBV25-1	CASSETLLTDEQFF
TRBJ1-1	TRBV5-4	CASSPLGQGGLNTEAFF
TRBJ1-2	TRBV19	CASTLGAGGVNYGYTF
TRBJ2-1	TRBV5-6	CASSLAIAGYKGEQFF
TRBJ1-2	TRBV6-5	CASSHQGDYGYTF
TRBJ2-1	TRBV15	CATSRDLGTGFYEQFF
TRBJ1-1	TRBV2	CASTKTASTEAFF
TRBJ2-7	TRBV6-1	CASSERTREQYF
TRBJ2-7	TRBV18	CASSSLGRAFSYEQYF
TRBJ1-2	TRBV6-5	CASSYSRSTNYGYTF
TRBJ1-1	TRBV5-5	CASSLYADTEAFF
TRBJ2-1	TRBV2	CASVGFGGIENEQFF
TRBJ2-1	TRBV10-3	CAISETTNLGGEQFF
TRBJ2-7	TRBV12-5	CASGLAPSGSMNF
TRBJ1-2	TRBV19	CASNPRGGRAAYGYTF
TRBJ2-3	TRBV6-5	CATVGINTDTQYF
TRBJ2-5	TRBV6-6	CASSAQLADQETQYF
TRBJ1-1	TRBV19	CASSLLGRGPEAFF
TRBJ1-5	TRBV18	CASSPPNGPNSNQPQHF
TRBJ2-7	TRBV4-1	CASSQETGLIYEQYF
TRBJ1-4	TRBV7-9	CASSGEGWNEKLFF
TRBJ1-5	TRBV27	CASRSAGQGQPQHF
TRBJ2-3	TRBV9	CASSVVGGTTDTQYF
TRBJ2-7	TRBV5-6	CASSFGQGNYEQYF
TRBJ2-1	TRBV2	CASSEEGLGEQFF
TRBJ1-1	TRBV2	CASSNPIGVNTEAFF